This T cell receptor beta chain was observed in a study of PD-1 blockade in classical Hodgkin lymphoma. This CDR3 spans 15 amino acids. Trimming removed 3 bases from V and 5 bases from J, with 17 bases in between. The V gene's germline CDR1 is SGHDT and CDR2 YYEEEE. The assay was immunoSEQ multiplex PCR, and TCRdb's table has in-frame clones only and misses some. The sample holds 20,000 to 30,000 clones; roughly 80% are singletons and the top ten take roughly 8%. Autologous stem cell transplantation was followed by relapse in every patient, and brentuximab vedotin exposure varied. V gene TRBV5-6 combines with J gene TRBJ2-5; a weak D match, TRBD2 (6 bases). The sequence was collected from a human donor with classical Hodgkin lymphoma. Specimen: peripheral blood mononuclear cells (PBMCs), collected before the second cycle of nivolumab. DNA of the CDR3: TGTGCCAGCAGCTACCTCGGGAGAGGGGAGGAGACCCAGTACTTC. This sequence encodes CASSYLGRGEETQYF.